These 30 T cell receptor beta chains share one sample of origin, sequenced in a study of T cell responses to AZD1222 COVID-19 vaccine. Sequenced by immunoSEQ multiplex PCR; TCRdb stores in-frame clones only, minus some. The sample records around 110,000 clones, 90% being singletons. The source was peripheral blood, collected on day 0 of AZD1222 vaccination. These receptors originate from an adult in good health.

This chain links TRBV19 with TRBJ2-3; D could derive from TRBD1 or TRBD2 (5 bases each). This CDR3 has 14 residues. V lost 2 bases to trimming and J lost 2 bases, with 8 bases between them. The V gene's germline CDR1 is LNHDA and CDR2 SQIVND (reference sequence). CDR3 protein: CASSIFGTTDTQYF. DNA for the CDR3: TGTGCCAGTAGTATATTCGGGACCACAGATACGCAGTATTTT. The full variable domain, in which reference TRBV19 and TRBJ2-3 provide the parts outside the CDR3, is DGGITQSPKYLFRKEGQNVTLSCEQNLNHDAMYWYRQDPGQGLRLIYYSQIVNDFQKGDIAEGYSVSREKKESFPLTVTSAQKNPTAFYLCASSIFGTTDTQYFGPGTRLTVL.

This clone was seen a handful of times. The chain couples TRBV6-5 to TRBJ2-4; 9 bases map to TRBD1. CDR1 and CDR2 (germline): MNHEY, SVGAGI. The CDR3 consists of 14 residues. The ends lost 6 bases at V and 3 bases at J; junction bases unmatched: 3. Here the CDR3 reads CASSEGQGKNIQYF. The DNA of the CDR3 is TGTGCCAGCAGCGAGGGACAGGGCAAAAACATTCAGTACTTC.

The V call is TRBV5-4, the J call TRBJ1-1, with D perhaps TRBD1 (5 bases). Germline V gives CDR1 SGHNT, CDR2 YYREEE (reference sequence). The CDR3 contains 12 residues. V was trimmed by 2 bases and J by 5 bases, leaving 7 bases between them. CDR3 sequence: CASSFRETEAFF. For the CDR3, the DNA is TGTGCCAGCAGCTTCAGGGAAACTGAAGCTTTCTTT.

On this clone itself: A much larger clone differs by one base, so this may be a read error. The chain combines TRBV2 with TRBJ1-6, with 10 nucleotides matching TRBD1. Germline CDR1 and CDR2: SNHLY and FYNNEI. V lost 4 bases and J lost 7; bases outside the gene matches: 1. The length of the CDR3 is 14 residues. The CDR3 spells CASSGGQGNSPLHF. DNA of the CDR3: TGTGCCAGCAGTGGGGGACAGGGGAATTCACCCCTCCACTTT.

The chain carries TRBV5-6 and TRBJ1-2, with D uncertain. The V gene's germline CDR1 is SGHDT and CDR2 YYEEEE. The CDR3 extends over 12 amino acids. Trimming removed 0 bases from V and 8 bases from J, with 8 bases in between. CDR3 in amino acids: CASSLGLRGYTF. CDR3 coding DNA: TGTGCCAGCAGCTTGGGGCTCCGGGGCTACACCTTC.

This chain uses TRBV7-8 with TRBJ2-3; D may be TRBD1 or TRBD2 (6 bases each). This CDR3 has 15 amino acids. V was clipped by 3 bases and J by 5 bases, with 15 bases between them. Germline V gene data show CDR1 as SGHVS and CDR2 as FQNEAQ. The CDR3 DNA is TGTGCCAGCAGCTTTCTGGGGGGCGCGGGAGATACGCAGTATTTT. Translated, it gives CASSFLGGAGDTQYF.

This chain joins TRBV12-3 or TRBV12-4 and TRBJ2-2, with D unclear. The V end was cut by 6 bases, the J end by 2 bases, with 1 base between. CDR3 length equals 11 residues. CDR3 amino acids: CASRNTGELFF. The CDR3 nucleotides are TGTGCCAGCAGAAACACCGGGGAGCTGTTTTTT.

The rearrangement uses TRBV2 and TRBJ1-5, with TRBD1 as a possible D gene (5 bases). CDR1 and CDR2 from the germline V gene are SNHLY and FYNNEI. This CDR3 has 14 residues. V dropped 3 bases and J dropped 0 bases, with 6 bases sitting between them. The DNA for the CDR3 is TGTGCCAGCAGTGACAGGGATAGCAATCAGCCCCAGCATTTT. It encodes CASSDRDSNQPQHF.

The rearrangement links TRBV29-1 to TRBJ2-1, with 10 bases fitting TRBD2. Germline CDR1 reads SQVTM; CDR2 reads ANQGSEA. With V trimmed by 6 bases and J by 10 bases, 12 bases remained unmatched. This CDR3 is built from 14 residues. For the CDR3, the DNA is TGCAGCGTCGGGTCCCTAGCGGGGGCAACCGAGCAGTTCTTC. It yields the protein CSVGSLAGATEQFF.

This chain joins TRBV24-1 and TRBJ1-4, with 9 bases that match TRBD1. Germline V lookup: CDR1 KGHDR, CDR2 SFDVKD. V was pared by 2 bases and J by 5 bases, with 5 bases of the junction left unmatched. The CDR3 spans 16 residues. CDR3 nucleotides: TGTGCCACCAGTGATTATGGGACAGGGCCAAATGAAAAACTGTTTTTT. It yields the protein CATSDYGTGPNEKLFF.

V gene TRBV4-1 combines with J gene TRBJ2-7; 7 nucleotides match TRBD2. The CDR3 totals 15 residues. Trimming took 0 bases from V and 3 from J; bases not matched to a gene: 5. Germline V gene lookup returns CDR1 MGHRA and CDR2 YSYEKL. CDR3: CASSQEPGGGYEQYF. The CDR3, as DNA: TGCGCCAGCAGCCAAGAACCGGGGGGAGGCTACGAGCAGTACTTC.

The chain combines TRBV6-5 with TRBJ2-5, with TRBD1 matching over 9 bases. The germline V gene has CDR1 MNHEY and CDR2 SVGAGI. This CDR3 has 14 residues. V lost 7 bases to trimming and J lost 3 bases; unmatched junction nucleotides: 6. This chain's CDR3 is CASIKQGAKETQYF. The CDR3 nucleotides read TGTGCCAGCATCAAACAGGGGGCGAAAGAGACCCAGTACTTC.

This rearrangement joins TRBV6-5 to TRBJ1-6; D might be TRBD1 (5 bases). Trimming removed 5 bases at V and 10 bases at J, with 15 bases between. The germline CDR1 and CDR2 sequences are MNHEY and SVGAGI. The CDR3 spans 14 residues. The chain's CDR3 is CASSRGREGSPLHF. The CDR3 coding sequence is TGTGCCAGCAGTAGGGGCAGGGAGGGGTCACCCCTCCACTTT.

CDR3 residues: CASSSSWALANSPLHF. The CDR3 coding sequence is TGTGCCAGCAGTTCCTCCTGGGCCCTAGCGAATTCACCCCTCCACTTT. This chain joins TRBV2 and TRBJ1-6, with D hard to call. The CDR3 runs 16 residues. Trimming shortened V by 5 bases and J by 7 bases, and 18 bases separated the two germline ends. Germline V gene lookup returns CDR1 SNHLY and CDR2 FYNNEI.

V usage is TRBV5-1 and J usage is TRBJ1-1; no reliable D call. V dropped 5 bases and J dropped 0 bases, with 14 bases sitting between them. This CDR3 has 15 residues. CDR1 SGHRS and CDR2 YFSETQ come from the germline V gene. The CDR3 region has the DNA TGCGCCAGCAGGGGAAGGACTGACTTGAACACTGAAGCTTTCTTT. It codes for CASRGRTDLNTEAFF. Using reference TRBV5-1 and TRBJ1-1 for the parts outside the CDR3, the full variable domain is KAGVTQTPRYLIKTRGQQVTLSCSPISGHRSVSWYQQTPGQGLQFLFEYFSETQRNKGNFPGRFSGRQFSNSRSEMNVSTLELGDSALYLCASRGRTDLNTEAFFGQGTRLTVV.

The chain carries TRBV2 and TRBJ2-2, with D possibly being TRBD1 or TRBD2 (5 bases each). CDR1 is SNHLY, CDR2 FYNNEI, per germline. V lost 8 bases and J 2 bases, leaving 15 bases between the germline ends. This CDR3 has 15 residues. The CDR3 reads CASAKGRDNTGELFF. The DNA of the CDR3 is TGTGCCAGCGCCAAGGGCAGGGACAACACCGGGGAGCTGTTTTTT.

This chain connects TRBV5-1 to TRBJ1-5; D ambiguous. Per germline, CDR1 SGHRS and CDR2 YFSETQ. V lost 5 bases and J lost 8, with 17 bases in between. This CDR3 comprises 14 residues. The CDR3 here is CASREDGGHKPQHF. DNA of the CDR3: TGCGCCAGCAGAGAGGACGGAGGCCACAAGCCCCAGCATTTT. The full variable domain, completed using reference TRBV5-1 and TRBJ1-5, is KAGVTQTPRYLIKTRGQQVTLSCSPISGHRSVSWYQQTPGQGLQFLFEYFSETQRNKGNFPGRFSGRQFSNSRSEMNVSTLELGDSALYLCASREDGGHKPQHFGDGTRLSIL.

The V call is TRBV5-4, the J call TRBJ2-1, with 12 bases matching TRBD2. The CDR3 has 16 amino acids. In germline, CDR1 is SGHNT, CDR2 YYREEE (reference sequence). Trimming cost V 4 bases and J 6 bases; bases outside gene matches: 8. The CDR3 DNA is TGTGCCAGCAGCGCCAGTCTAGCGGGAGGGCCCAATGAGCAGTTCTTC. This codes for CASSASLAGGPNEQFF.

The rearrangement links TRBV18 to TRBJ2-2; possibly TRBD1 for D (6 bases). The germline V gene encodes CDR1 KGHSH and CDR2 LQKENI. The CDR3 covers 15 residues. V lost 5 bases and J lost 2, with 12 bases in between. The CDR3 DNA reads TGTGCCAGCTCAGACGACAGGCGCAACACCGGGGAGCTGTTTTTT. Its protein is CASSDDRRNTGELFF.

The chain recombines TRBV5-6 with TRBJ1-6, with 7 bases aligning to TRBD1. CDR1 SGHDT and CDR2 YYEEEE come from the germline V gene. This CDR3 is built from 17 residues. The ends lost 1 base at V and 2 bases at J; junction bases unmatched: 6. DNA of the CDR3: TGTGCCAGCAGCTTGTATCCAGGGGGACCCTATAATTCACCCCTCCACTTT. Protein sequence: CASSLYPGGPYNSPLHF.

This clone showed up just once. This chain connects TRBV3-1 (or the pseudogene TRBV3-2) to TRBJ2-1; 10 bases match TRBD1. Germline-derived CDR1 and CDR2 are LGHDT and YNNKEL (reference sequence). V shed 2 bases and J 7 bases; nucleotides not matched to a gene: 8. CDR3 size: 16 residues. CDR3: CASSQPGQGMGNEQFF. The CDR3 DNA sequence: TGTGCCAGCAGCCAACCGGGACAGGGGATGGGTAATGAGCAGTTCTTC.

CDR3 sequence (DNA): TGTGCCACCACCCAGGGTGTTGTCCGCGGCTACACCTTC. Protein: CATTQGVVRGYTF. The V and J genes are TRBV15 and TRBJ1-2; D may be TRBD1 (5 bases). The V gene lost 7 bases and the J gene lost 8 bases, with 17 bases spanning the gap. The CDR3 covers 13 residues. CDR1 is LNHNV and CDR2 is YYDKDF in the germline V gene (reference sequence).

The CDR3 region is CASSEGPSSYEQYF. DNA for the CDR3: TGTGCCAGCAGTGAAGGCCCTAGCTCCTACGAGCAGTACTTC. V is TRBV6-1 and J is TRBJ2-7; D remains unclear. The CDR3 runs to 14 residues. Germline assignment: CDR1 MNHNS and CDR2 SASEGT. Trimming cost V 1 base and J 0 bases, with 7 bases left between them.

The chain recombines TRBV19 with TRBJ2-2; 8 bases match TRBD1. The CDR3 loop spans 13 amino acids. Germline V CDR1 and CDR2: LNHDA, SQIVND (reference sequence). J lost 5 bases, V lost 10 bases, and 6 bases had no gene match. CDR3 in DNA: TGTGCCACCAGGGGGCGTGGAACCGGGGAGCTGTTTTTT. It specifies CATRGRGTGELFF.

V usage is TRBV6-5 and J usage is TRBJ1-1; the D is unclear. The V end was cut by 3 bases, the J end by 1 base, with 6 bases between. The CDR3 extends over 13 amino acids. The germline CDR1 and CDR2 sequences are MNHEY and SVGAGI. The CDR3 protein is CASSYWQNTEAFF. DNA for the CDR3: TGTGCCAGCAGTTATTGGCAGAACACTGAAGCTTTCTTT.

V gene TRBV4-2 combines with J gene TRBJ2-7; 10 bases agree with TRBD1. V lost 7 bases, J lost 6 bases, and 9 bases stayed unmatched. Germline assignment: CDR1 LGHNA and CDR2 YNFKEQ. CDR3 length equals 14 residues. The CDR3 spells CASTLGTGEGEQYF. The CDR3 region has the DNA TGTGCCAGCACCCTCGGGACAGGGGAGGGCGAGCAGTACTTC.

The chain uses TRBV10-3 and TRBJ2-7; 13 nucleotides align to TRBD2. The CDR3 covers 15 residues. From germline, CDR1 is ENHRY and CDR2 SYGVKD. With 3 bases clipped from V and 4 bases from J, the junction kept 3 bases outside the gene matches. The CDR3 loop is CAISDPGLAGYEQYF. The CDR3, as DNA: TGTGCCATCAGTGATCCGGGACTAGCGGGGTACGAGCAGTACTTC.

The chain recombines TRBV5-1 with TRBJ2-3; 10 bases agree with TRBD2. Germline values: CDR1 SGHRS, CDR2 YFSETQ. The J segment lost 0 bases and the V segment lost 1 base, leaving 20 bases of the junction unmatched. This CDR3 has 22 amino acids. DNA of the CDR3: TGCGCCAGCAGCTTGAACCTTCGACAGGGGAGCGGGAGGGCCCCTAGCACAGATACGCAGTATTTT. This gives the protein CASSLNLRQGSGRAPSTDTQYF.

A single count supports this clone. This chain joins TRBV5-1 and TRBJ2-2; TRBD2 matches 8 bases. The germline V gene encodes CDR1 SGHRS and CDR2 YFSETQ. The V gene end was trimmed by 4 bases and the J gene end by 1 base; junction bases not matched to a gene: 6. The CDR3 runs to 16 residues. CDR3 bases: TGCGCCAGCAGCCTTTTAGCGGGACTGAACACCGGGGAGCTGTTTTTT. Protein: CASSLLAGLNTGELFF.

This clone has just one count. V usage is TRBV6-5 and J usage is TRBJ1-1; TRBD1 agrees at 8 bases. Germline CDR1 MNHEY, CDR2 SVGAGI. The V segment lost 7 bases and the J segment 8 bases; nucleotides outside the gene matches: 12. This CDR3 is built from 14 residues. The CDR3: CASTEGQGREEAFF. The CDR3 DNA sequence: TGTGCCAGCACCGAAGGACAGGGTAGGGAGGAAGCTTTCTTT.